Each of the 23 T cell receptor beta chains below was sequenced from the same sample in a study of T cells in Graves' hyperthyroidism and ophthalmopathy (dated by TCRdb to about 2019). The library was generated by multiplex PCR. Sequencing was performed on an Illumina HiSeq 2000. TCR beta CDR3 regions were amplified from RNA transcripts. The TCR CDR3 was subjected to a first round of RT-PCR using the HTBI primer set and the Qiagen OneStep RT-PCR kit. TCRdb took the public reads, trimmed them with fastp at Q25, ran MiXCR for clone calling and kept in-frame beta chains. Entries are consolidated by CDR3 protein sequence, retaining the most common genes and DNA. The sample records 610,000 or so distinct CDR3 sequences, roughly 50% of which are singletons. In total, the top ten clones hold more than 7.5% of the sample. Sequencing was carried out using peripheral blood or thyroid tissue (not recorded which). The receptors here all came from a young woman with Graves' hyperthyroidism.

This rearrangement joins TRBV24-1 to TRBJ1-6; perhaps TRBD1 as D (5 bases). The CDR3 spans 13 residues. Germline V CDR1 and CDR2: KGHDR, SFDVKD. V was clipped by 8 bases and J by 10 bases, with 14 bases between them. CDR3 residues: CATIGQGSSPLHF. Here the CDR3 DNA reads TGTGCCACCATCGGGCAGGGAAGCTCACCCCTCCACTTT.

A few counts support this clonotype. The CDR3 is CASSPRGGLSGEQYF. The CDR3 DNA sequence: TGCGCCAGCAGCCCCAGGGGGGGCCTCTCGGGGGAGCAGTACTTC. The rearrangement uses TRBV5-1 and TRBJ2-7; D possibly uses TRBD1 or TRBD2 (7 bases each). Deletions cut 4 bases from V and 7 bases from J, with 21 bases between. CDR1 is SGHRS and CDR2 is YFSETQ in the germline V gene. CDR3 length equals 15 residues.

This clonotype was observed at least ten times. The chain uses TRBV2 and TRBJ2-3, with a tentative D call TRBD1 (6 bases). Per the germline V gene, CDR1 is SNHLY and CDR2 is FYNNEI. The CDR3 is 13 amino acids. With 5 bases removed from V and 6 bases from J, the gap between germline ends came to 12 bases. The CDR3 DNA is TGTGCCAGCAGTCTGGGGGCGAAGGATACGCAGTATTTT. It specifies CASSLGAKDTQYF.

This chain uses TRBV7-2 with TRBJ1-1, with TRBD1 matching over 7 bases. The germline gives CDR1 SGHTA, CDR2 FQGNSA. CDR3 length equals 15 residues. Germline trimming cut 6 bases from V and 0 bases from J; bases unmatched to any gene: 7. The CDR3 loop is CASRRGQNLNTEAFF. Here the CDR3 DNA reads TGTGCCAGCAGGAGGGGACAGAACTTGAACACTGAAGCTTTCTTT.

The chain uses TRBV6-1 and TRBJ1-1, with TRBD1 matching 7 bases. V shed 8 bases, J shed 0 bases, and the junction held 9 bases outside the gene matches. CDR3 length equals 15 residues. Germline V gene sequence: CDR1 MNHNS, CDR2 SASEGT. The CDR3 DNA follows: TGTGCCAGCTCACCCGGGACAGCCATGAACACTGAAGCTTTCTTT. Its translation: CASSPGTAMNTEAFF.

The J gene is TRBJ2-3, the V gene TRBV5-1; 8 bases match TRBD1. The CDR3 consists of 16 residues. V lost 3 bases and J lost 0; bases outside the gene matches: 6. Looked up from germline, CDR1 is SGHRS and CDR2 is YFSETQ. Here the CDR3 reads CASSSGTGTSTDTQYF. The CDR3 DNA is TGCGCCAGCAGCTCAGGGACAGGCACTAGCACAGATACGCAGTATTTT.

In its sample, this clonotype was seen a few times. The V gene is TRBV12-3 or TRBV12-4, the J gene TRBJ2-7; D uncertain. V lost 3 bases and J 2 bases, leaving 14 bases between the germline ends. This CDR3 is built from 15 residues. As DNA, the CDR3 is TGTGCCAGCAGTTTCTTCTCAACACCTCCCTACGAGCAGTACTTC. Residues: CASSFFSTPPYEQYF.

Points on this clonotype: A much larger clonotype is one base distant, so this may be a read error. The chain carries TRBV7-2 and TRBJ2-5, with 8 bases identical to TRBD1. This CDR3 is 15 amino acids long. Germline trimming cut 2 bases from V and 4 bases from J; bases unmatched to any gene: 6. CDR1 SGHTA and CDR2 FQGNSA come from the germline V gene. CDR3 region: CASSLRTGNRETQYF. For the CDR3, the DNA is TGTGCCAGCAGCTTAAGGACAGGGAACCGAGAGACCCAGTACTTC.

The chain links TRBV5-1 to TRBJ1-1; D unclear. V was clipped by 0 bases and J by 0 bases, with 12 bases between them. This CDR3 spans 16 amino acids. CDR1 and CDR2 (germline): SGHRS, YFSETQ. CDR3 sequence (DNA): TGCGCCAGCAGCTTGGCCCCGGGTCTGGTGAACACTGAAGCTTTCTTT. As protein: CASSLAPGLVNTEAFF.

This clonotype has a count of ten or more. The genes are TRBV6-6 and TRBJ1-2, with unresolved D. This CDR3 has 13 residues. V gave up 4 bases and J gave up 1 base, with 7 bases separating them. CDR1 is MNHNY and CDR2 is SVGAGI in the germline V gene (reference sequence). The CDR3 loop reads CASSFPGNYGYTF. The CDR3 DNA sequence: TGTGCCAGCAGTTTCCCGGGTAACTATGGCTACACCTTC.

This clonotype was recorded at least ten times. The rearrangement links TRBV5-4 to TRBJ1-1; weak D call: TRBD1 (5 bases). Trimming stripped 1 base from V and 3 bases from J, with 10 bases between. The germline V gene encodes CDR1 SGHNT and CDR2 YYREEE (reference sequence). The CDR3 totals 14 residues. The CDR3 loop is CASSLQGVDTEAFF. In DNA form, the CDR3 reads TGTGCCAGCAGCTTGCAAGGGGTCGACACTGAAGCTTTCTTT.

This clonotype was detected many times. The chain combines TRBV7-9 with TRBJ1-1; D gene unclear. The V gene lost 4 bases and the J gene lost 7 bases, with 16 bases spanning the gap. The CDR3 runs to 14 residues. Looked up from germline, CDR1 is SEHNR and CDR2 is FQNEAQ (reference sequence). CDR3 nucleotide sequence: TGTGCCAGCAGCTACCACAGCCCCAAACATGAAGCTTTCTTT. Translated: CASSYHSPKHEAFF.

This clonotype was counted many times. The gene calls are TRBV5-8 and TRBJ2-5; 9 bases are a match to TRBD2. Per the germline V gene, CDR1 is SGHTS and CDR2 is YDEGEE. The CDR3 runs to 15 residues. V lost 4 bases, J lost 5 bases, and 9 bases stayed unmatched. The DNA of the CDR3 is TGTGCCAGCAGCGAGGGGGCTAGCGGGATTGAGACCCAGTACTTC. This gives the protein CASSEGASGIETQYF.

The chain is built from TRBV7-9 and TRBJ2-7; D possibly corresponds to TRBD1 (5 bases). The V end lost 5 bases, the J end lost 9 bases, and 14 bases lay between the germline ends. The CDR3 is 12 amino acids. Germline V lookup: CDR1 SEHNR, CDR2 FQNEAQ (reference sequence). The CDR3 protein is CASSPTETAQYF. The CDR3 DNA reads as TGTGCCAGCAGCCCGACAGAGACAGCGCAGTACTTC.

This clonotype was counted once. The chain joins TRBV20-1 to TRBJ2-6, with D perhaps TRBD2 (6 bases). The CDR3 sequence is 16 residues long. Germline values: CDR1 DFQATT, CDR2 SNEGSKA (reference sequence). Deletions cut 4 bases from V and 0 bases from J, with 13 bases between. The CDR3 here is CSANQRESSGANVLTF. CDR3 coding DNA: TGCAGTGCTAACCAACGGGAGAGCTCTGGGGCCAACGTCCTGACTTTC.

Ten or more counts support this clonotype. The chain recombines TRBV7-9 with TRBJ1-3; D is perhaps TRBD1 (6 bases). V lost 5 bases and J 3 bases, leaving 14 bases between the germline ends. Germline assignment: CDR1 SEHNR and CDR2 FQNEAQ (reference sequence). The CDR3 has 15 amino acids. This CDR3 is CASSPPTGFGNTIYF. The CDR3 nucleotides read TGTGCCAGCAGCCCCCCCACAGGGTTTGGAAACACCATATATTTT.

This clonotype was counted ten times or more. This chain uses TRBV24-1 with TRBJ2-5, with D unclear. The V end was cut by 4 bases, the J end by 0 bases, with 11 bases between. Germline V gene sequence: CDR1 KGHDR, CDR2 SFDVKD. The CDR3 sequence is 15 residues long. Written as DNA, the CDR3 is TGTGCCACCAGTGACAAGACCCCGTACCAAGAGACCCAGTACTTC. It yields the protein CATSDKTPYQETQYF.

The chain employs TRBV29-1 and TRBJ2-2; D gene ambiguous. Trimming shortened V by 3 bases and J by 6 bases, and 2 bases separated the two germline ends. The CDR3 contains 10 residues. The germline gives CDR1 SQVTM, CDR2 ANQGSEA. This chain's CDR3 is CSVDAGELFF. The DNA for the CDR3 is TGCAGCGTTGACGCCGGGGAGCTGTTTTTT.

The V and J genes are TRBV11-2 and TRBJ2-7, with 8 bases identical to TRBD2. The CDR3 has 19 amino acids. Unmatched junction bases numbered 13, after V lost 0 bases and J lost 0 bases. Germline assignment: CDR1 SGHAT and CDR2 FQNNGV. The CDR3 region has the DNA TGTGCCAGCAGCTTAGATCCAGGACTAGCAGTCCTTAGCTCCTACGAGCAGTACTTC. This gives the protein CASSLDPGLAVLSSYEQYF.

This chain links TRBV7-6 with TRBJ2-3; 7 bases agree with TRBD2. The CDR3 consists of 14 residues. Germline V gives CDR1 SGHVS, CDR2 FNYEAQ. V gave up 3 bases and J gave up 5 bases; unmatched junction bases: 5. The CDR3 reads CASSFQGGIDTQYF. The CDR3 region has the DNA TGTGCCAGCAGCTTTCAGGGAGGGATAGATACGCAGTATTTT.

As for this clonotype: A much larger clonotype is one base distant, so this may be a read error. The chain recombines TRBV12-5 with TRBJ1-2, with 7 bases that match TRBD1. The junction had 7 bases not matched to a gene; V was cut back by 4 bases and J by 8 bases. The CDR3 runs 13 residues. The germline gives CDR1 LGHNT, CDR2 FRNRAP. CDR3 region: CASGSPTGRGYTF. The DNA of the CDR3 is TGTGCTAGTGGTTCGCCGACAGGGCGGGGCTACACCTTC.

This clonotype came up many times. This chain joins TRBV7-9 and TRBJ1-5, with D uncertain. Germline V gene sequence: CDR1 SEHNR, CDR2 FQNEAQ (reference sequence). The CDR3 covers 15 residues. Trimming stripped 10 bases from V and 3 bases from J, with 19 bases between. The CDR3 DNA reads as TGTGCCACGTCGGGAGCCGGAGGCGTCAATCAGCCCCAGCATTTT. It encodes CATSGAGGVNQPQHF.

The chain employs TRBV19 and TRBJ2-2, with 9 bases that match TRBD1. There are 18 residues in the CDR3. V lost 6 bases, J lost 3 bases, and 14 bases stayed unmatched. Germline-derived CDR1 and CDR2 are LNHDA and SQIVND (reference sequence). The CDR3 DNA reads as TGTGCCAGTAGGTCGACAGGGGGATCGGATGGCTACACCGGGGAGCTGTTTTTT. Translating gives CASRSTGGSDGYTGELFF.